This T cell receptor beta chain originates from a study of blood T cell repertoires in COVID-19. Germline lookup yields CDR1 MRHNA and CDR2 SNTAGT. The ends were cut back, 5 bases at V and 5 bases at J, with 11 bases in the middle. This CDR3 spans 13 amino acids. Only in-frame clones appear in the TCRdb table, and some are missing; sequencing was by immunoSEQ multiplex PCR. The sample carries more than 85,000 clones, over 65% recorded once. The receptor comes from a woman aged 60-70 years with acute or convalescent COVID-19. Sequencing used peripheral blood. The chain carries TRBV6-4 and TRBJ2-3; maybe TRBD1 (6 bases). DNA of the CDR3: TGTGCCAGCAGTTTAGGGGGTGAAGATACGCAGTATTTT. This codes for CASSLGGEDTQYF.